This T cell receptor (beta chain) was profiled in a study of patients and donors after allogeneic stem cell transplantation. This clonotype has at least ten counts. From the RT-PCR reads, TCRdb called clonotypes with MiXCR, one entry per CDR3 protein. The top ten hold more than 9% of the sample, which has fewer than 250,000 distinct CDR3 sequences, 11% to 15% seen once. The CDR3 is made up of 14 amino acids. Germline V CDR1 and CDR2: LNHNV, YYDKDF (reference sequence). V lost 8 bases to trimming and J lost 6 bases, with 16 bases between them. The chain employs TRBV15 and TRBJ2-2; D gene ambiguous. Sequencing input: blood, either unsorted or a sorted T cell fraction (not recorded which). This receptor was obtained from a human donor who was either an allogeneic HSCT recipient or a stem cell or donor lymphocyte infusion donor (not recorded which). It is not recorded whose cells these are; they may come from a transplant donor. CDR3 amino acids: CATSSRVTAGELFF. The CDR3 DNA reads as TGTGCCACCTCGTCTAGAGTCACCGCCGGGGAGCTGTTTTTT. The whole variable domain, filled in from reference TRBV15 and TRBJ2-2, reads DAMVIQNPRYQVTQFGKPVTLSCSQTLNHNVMYWYQQKSSQAPKLLFHYYDKDFNNEADTPDNFQSRRPNTSFCFLDIRSPGLGDTAMYLCATSSRVTAGELFFGEGSRLTVL.